This TCR beta chain was profiled in a study of blood T cell repertoires in COVID-19. V lost 5 bases to trimming and J lost 5 bases, with 9 bases between them. This CDR3 region has 12 residues. CDR1 is MDHEN, CDR2 SYDVKM, per germline. In the source study's methods: Reference gene primer amplification gave estimated nucleated cell counts. TCRdb's table, derived via immunoSEQ multiplex PCR, lists solely in-frame clones and lacks some. That table furnishes V, J and clone size, whereas the DNA furnished D and trimming. The sample consists of 60,000 to 70,000 clones, 65% to 85% of them appearing once. The V call is TRBV28, the J call TRBJ2-5; tentatively, D is TRBD2 (7 bases). The material sequenced was peripheral blood. The TCR was taken from a human donor in a cohort sampled during active COVID-19. The CDR3 sequence is CASSRGAETQYF. CDR3 DNA sequence: TGTGCCAGCAGTCGGGGGGCGGAGACCCAGTACTTC.